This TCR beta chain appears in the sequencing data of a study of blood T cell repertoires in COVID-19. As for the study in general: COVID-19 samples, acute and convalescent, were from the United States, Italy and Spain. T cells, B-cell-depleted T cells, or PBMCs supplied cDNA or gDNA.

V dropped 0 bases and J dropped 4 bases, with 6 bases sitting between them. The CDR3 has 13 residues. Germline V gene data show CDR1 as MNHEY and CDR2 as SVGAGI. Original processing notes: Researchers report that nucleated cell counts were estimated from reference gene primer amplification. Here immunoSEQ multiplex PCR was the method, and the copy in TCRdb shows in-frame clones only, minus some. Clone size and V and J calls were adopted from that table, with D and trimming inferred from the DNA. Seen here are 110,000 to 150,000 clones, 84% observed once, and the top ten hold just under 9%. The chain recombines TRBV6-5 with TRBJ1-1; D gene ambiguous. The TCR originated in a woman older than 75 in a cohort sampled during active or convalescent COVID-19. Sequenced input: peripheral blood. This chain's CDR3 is CASSYSRVTEAFF. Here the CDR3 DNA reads TGTGCCAGCAGTTACTCGAGGGTCACTGAAGCTTTCTTT.